The 6 T cell receptor beta chains below come from one sample, sequenced in a study of blood T cell repertoires in COVID-19. Here immunoSEQ multiplex PCR was the method, and the copy in TCRdb shows in-frame clones only, minus some. The sample holds 220,000 or so clones; roughly 89% are singletons and the top ten take approximately 6.2%. Sequenced: PBMCs or T cells enriched from blood (not recorded which). These receptors were obtained from a woman between 40 and 50 years old who had recovered from COVID-19.

The chain has TRBV2 and TRBJ2-2; 7 bases are a match to TRBD2. The CDR3 has 15 amino acids. Germline-derived CDR1 and CDR2 are SNHLY and FYNNEI. V lost 2 bases to trimming and J lost 5 bases; unmatched junction nucleotides: 5. DNA of the CDR3: TGTGCCAGCAGTGAATCGGGGGGAGGTACCGGGGAGCTGTTTTTT. This sequence encodes CASSESGGGTGELFF.

This chain connects TRBV11-2 to TRBJ2-7; tentative D call: TRBD2 (6 bases). Germline V gene data show CDR1 as SGHAT and CDR2 as FQNNGV. The V end lost 2 bases, the J end lost 2 bases, and 10 bases lay between the germline ends. CDR3 length: 14 residues. The CDR3 region is CASSLQRATYEQYF. The CDR3 DNA reads as TGTGCCAGCAGCTTACAGCGGGCAACCTACGAGCAGTACTTC.

This clone was counted once. The chain uses TRBV7-2 and TRBJ2-3; 11 positions match TRBD2. The CDR3 consists of 16 residues. Germline V gene sequence: CDR1 SGHTA, CDR2 FQGNSA. V lost 5 bases, J lost 5 bases, and 9 bases stayed unmatched. The CDR3 DNA reads TGTGCCAGCAGCCCCCGGACTAGCGGGCTACTAGATACGCAGTATTTT. This translates into CASSPRTSGLLDTQYF.

V and J are TRBV13 and TRBJ2-3, with 8 bases matching TRBD2. J lost 0 bases, V lost 1 base, and 3 bases had no gene match. This CDR3 spans 16 amino acids. Germline CDR1 and CDR2: PRHDT and FYEKMQ (reference sequence). The CDR3 bases are TGTGCCAGCAGCTTAGTTAGCGGGGCTAGCACAGATACGCAGTATTTT. Translated: CASSLVSGASTDTQYF.

The chain recombines TRBV27 with TRBJ2-7, with 9 bases matching TRBD2. The CDR3 is 15 residues long. V lost 6 bases to trimming and J lost 1 base; unmatched junction nucleotides: 7. From germline, CDR1 is MNHEY and CDR2 SMNVEV (reference sequence). Here the CDR3 reads CASSRQAGGSYEQYV. CDR3 bases: TGTGCCAGCAGCCGCCAAGCGGGAGGATCCTACGAGCAGTACGTC.

This sequence joins TRBV5-1 and TRBJ1-1, with D unresolved. V was trimmed by 0 bases and J by 5 bases, leaving 11 bases between them. CDR3 length: 14 amino acids. Germline CDR1 is SGHRS and CDR2 is YFSETQ. In nucleotides, the CDR3 is TGCGCCAGCAGCTTGGACACAGCGGAGACTGAAGCTTTCTTT. It encodes CASSLDTAETEAFF.